The 30 T cell receptor beta chains below come from one sample, sequenced in a study of metastatic and nonmetastatic thyroid tumors. TCRdb redid the clone calls on the PCR reads using MiXCR. This table holds under 6,500 clones, 34% found once. Before thyroid surgery, none of the patients had received any treatment. The sequenced sample consisted of adjacent normal tissue. The receptors were gathered from a male donor with papillary thyroid cancer or a benign thyroid nodule (not recorded which). Some clones in this sample may be carry-over from other donors' samples.

The chain carries TRBV5-6 and TRBJ2-3; 16 bases map to TRBD2. The CDR3 consists of 20 residues. Germline V gives CDR1 SGHDT, CDR2 YYEEEE. Unmatched junction bases numbered 13, after V lost 4 bases and J lost 2 bases. The CDR3 nucleotides read TGTGCCAGCAGCCCGTCCCCGGGACTAGCGGGAGGGCATCTCACAGATACGCAGTATTTT. It encodes CASSPSPGLAGGHLTDTQYF.

The chain employs TRBV19 and TRBJ1-2, with D possibly matching TRBD1 (5 bases). Germline V lookup: CDR1 LNHDA, CDR2 SQIVND (reference sequence). V was shortened by 5 bases and J by 0 bases, with 13 bases between the two germline ends. The CDR3 has 15 amino acids. CDR3 nucleotide sequence: TGTGCCAGTAGTGCACGACGACAGTCTAACTATGGCTACACCTTC. As protein: CASSARRQSNYGYTF.

The sample holds a few counts of this clone. The rearrangement uses TRBV6-5 and TRBJ1-2; D gene ambiguous. Trimming left V 11 bases short and J 0 bases short, with 28 bases between. This CDR3 contains 18 residues. Germline CDR1 MNHEY, CDR2 SVGAGI. The CDR3 is CASSGPALASYPNYGYTF. Written as DNA, the CDR3 is TGTGCCTCCTCTGGTCCAGCCCTCGCCAGTTATCCTAACTATGGCTACACCTTC.

Here the CDR3 reads CATGLLSTGELFF. CDR3 coding DNA: TGTGCCACCGGCTTGCTGAGCACCGGGGAGCTGTTTTTT. This sequence joins TRBV24-1 and TRBJ2-2; D call uncertain. The CDR3 totals 13 residues. Trimming removed 9 bases at V and 4 bases at J, with 11 bases between. CDR1 KGHDR and CDR2 SFDVKD come from the germline V gene.

The chain carries TRBV30 and TRBJ2-3, with 7 bases fitting TRBD1. Germline values: CDR1 GTSNPN, CDR2 SVGIG (reference sequence). CDR3 length: 14 amino acids. With V trimmed by 5 bases and J by 3 bases, 8 bases remained unmatched. The CDR3 nucleotides read TGTGCCTGGGAGACAGGGTTGGGGACAGATACGCAGTATTTT. Encoded protein: CAWETGLGTDTQYF. The variable domain in full, completed from reference TRBV30 and TRBJ2-3, reads SQTIHQWPATLVQPVGSPLSLECTVEGTSNPNLYWYRQAAGRGLQLLFYSVGIGQISSEVPQNLSASRPQDRQFILSSKKLLLSDSGFYLCAWETGLGTDTQYFGPGTRLTVL.

This clone was picked up a small number of times. V is TRBV6-1 and J is TRBJ2-7, with TRBD1 as a possible D gene (6 bases). Trimming pared 2 bases from V and 4 bases from J, leaving 6 bases between. CDR3 size: 12 residues. Germline V gene sequence: CDR1 MNHNS, CDR2 SASEGT. CDR3 in DNA: TGTGCCAGCAGTGAACAGGGGTACGAGCAGTACTTC. Its translation: CASSEQGYEQYF.

This clone turned up a few times. V gene TRBV11-2 combines with J gene TRBJ2-7; D is ambiguous. The length of the CDR3 is 14 residues. Trimming took 1 base from V and 4 from J, leaving 11 bases between them. The germline gives CDR1 SGHAT, CDR2 FQNNGV. CDR3 residues: CASSLGSSAYEQYF. DNA of the CDR3: TGTGCCAGCAGCTTAGGGTCGTCCGCTTACGAGCAGTACTTC.

This clone was seen only a few times. The germline gene is not matched at one end of the junction; a read error may be the cause. The rearrangement links TRBV12-3 or TRBV12-4 to TRBJ2-2; possibly TRBD2 for D (5 bases). This CDR3 region has 13 residues. This CDR3 reads CASSVTRTGEPFF. The CDR3 region has the DNA TGTGCCAGCAGTGTGACGCGAACCGGGGAGCCGTTTTTT.

About this clone itself: The junction differs from germline at one of its ends, possibly a read error. The V and J genes are TRBV27 and TRBJ2-7; perhaps TRBD2 as D (6 bases). Germline loops: CDR1 MNHEY, CDR2 SMNVEV (reference sequence). This CDR3 has 13 amino acids. This chain's CDR3 is CPSRTIALHEQYF. Here the CDR3 DNA reads TGTCCCAGTAGGACTATCGCCCTCCACGAGCAGTACTTC.

Points on this clone: No conserved phenylalanine or tryptophan is present at the end of the CDR3, so a read error is the likely explanation. This chain links TRBV6-1 with TRBJ2-3; D not resolved. The CDR3 runs 14 residues. Germline values: CDR1 MNHNS, CDR2 SASEGT. The CDR3 nucleotides are TGTGCTAGCAATAGGCTGGCGGGCACAGATACGCAGTATTCT. Its translation: CASNRLAGTDTQYS.

V usage is TRBV6-1 and J usage is TRBJ2-1; weak D call: TRBD2 (6 bases). The V gene's germline CDR1 is MNHNS and CDR2 SASEGT. V shed 3 bases and J shed 4 bases, with 7 bases lying between them. This CDR3 region has 13 residues. CDR3 DNA: TGTGCCAGCAGTGACCGGGAGTACAATGAGCAGTTCTTC. Its protein is CASSDREYNEQFF.

This chain connects TRBV27 to TRBJ1-6; 7 bases align to TRBD1. In germline, CDR1 is MNHEY, CDR2 SMNVEV (reference sequence). There are 13 residues in the CDR3. Unmatched junction bases numbered 2, after V lost 3 bases and J lost 9 bases. The DNA for the CDR3 is TGTGCCAGCAGTTTGACAGGGATTTCACCCCTCCACTTT. Translation: CASSLTGISPLHF.

The chain links TRBV27 to TRBJ2-2, with 8 bases fitting TRBD2. Germline CDR1 reads MNHEY; CDR2 reads SMNVEV (reference sequence). The CDR3 covers 17 residues. V gave up 7 bases and J gave up 5 bases; unmatched junction bases: 15. The CDR3 nucleotides read TGTGCCAGCATTCGTACCAGCGGGGGAGTAACAACCGGGGAGCTGTTTTTT. This encodes CASIRTSGGVTTGELFF.

The rearrangement joins TRBV6-5 to TRBJ2-7; no firm D call. This CDR3 is 13 amino acids long. V lost 1 base and J lost 7, with 11 bases in between. CDR1 is MNHEY and CDR2 is SVGAGI in the germline V gene. As DNA, the CDR3 is TGTGCCAGCAGTTACTACAGAGGTGGAGAGCAGTACTTC. This translates into CASSYYRGGEQYF.

The chain's CDR3 is CASSLVAGIQETQYF. CDR3 DNA: TGTGCCAGCAGTCTCGTAGCGGGTATTCAAGAGACCCAGTACTTC. The chain is built from TRBV6-1 and TRBJ2-5; 7 bases map to TRBD2. Germline CDR1 is MNHNS and CDR2 is SASEGT. V was clipped by 5 bases and J by 2 bases; unmatched bases: 8. The CDR3 has 15 amino acids.

The chain couples TRBV9 to TRBJ2-5; D is uncertain. This CDR3 contains 13 residues. CDR1 SGDLS and CDR2 YYNGEE come from the germline V gene. Trimming pared 0 bases from V and 5 bases from J, leaving 8 bases between. CDR3 loop: CASSVEGIETQYF. The CDR3 bases are TGTGCCAGCAGCGTAGAAGGTATTGAGACCCAGTACTTC.

V is TRBV20-1 and J is TRBJ2-4; TRBD1 matches 7 bases. From germline, CDR1 is DFQATT and CDR2 SNEGSKA (reference sequence). This CDR3 comprises 14 residues. V shed 5 bases and J 2 bases; nucleotides not matched to a gene: 6. In nucleotides, the CDR3 is TGCAGTGCTTCGACAGGGAATCCCAAAAACATTCAGTACTTC. Residues: CSASTGNPKNIQYF.

The rearrangement uses TRBV24-1 and TRBJ2-6, with 7 positions matching TRBD1. Germline V gives CDR1 KGHDR, CDR2 SFDVKD. V gave up 3 bases and J gave up 2 bases; unmatched junction bases: 3. The length of the CDR3 is 16 residues. CDR3 residues: CATSDHTGAGANVLTF. Here the CDR3 DNA reads TGTGCCACCAGTGATCATACAGGGGCTGGGGCCAACGTCCTGACTTTC.

J is TRBJ2-7 and V is TRBV2, with D unclear. Trimming pared 7 bases from V and 6 bases from J, leaving 10 bases between. The CDR3 extends over 11 amino acids. The V gene's germline CDR1 is SNHLY and CDR2 FYNNEI. The CDR3 region has the DNA TGTGCCAGCACCGGCAAGGCCGAGCAGTACTTC. Amino acid sequence: CASTGKAEQYF. The variable domain in full, with the rest retrieved from reference TRBV2 and TRBJ2-7, is EPEVTQTPSHQVTQMGQEVILRCVPISNHLYFYWYRQILGQKVEFLVSFYNNEISEKSEIFDDQFSVERPDGSNFTLKIRSTKLEDSAMYFCASTGKAEQYFGPGTRLTVT.

The V call is TRBV6-2 or TRBV6-3, the J call TRBJ2-5; tentatively, D is TRBD1 (6 bases). This CDR3 comprises 13 residues. V was clipped by 2 bases and J by 9 bases, with 13 bases between them. CDR1 and CDR2 from the germline V gene are MNHEY and SVGEGT. The CDR3 here is CASSYTRPGAQYF. The CDR3 DNA reads as TGTGCCAGCAGTTACACTAGACCAGGGGCCCAGTACTTC.

The V call is TRBV20-1, the J call TRBJ2-7, with TRBD2 identical over 9 bases. The germline gives CDR1 DFQATT, CDR2 SNEGSKA (reference sequence). There are 15 residues in the CDR3. V shed 4 bases and J 0 bases; nucleotides not matched to a gene: 7. The CDR3 loop reads CSATGGLASSYEQYF. CDR3 DNA sequence: TGCAGTGCTACTGGAGGACTAGCGAGCTCCTACGAGCAGTACTTC.

With regard to this clone: Additional DNA sequences in this sample encode the identical CDR3. The rearrangement joins TRBV12-3 or TRBV12-4 to TRBJ2-3; 9 nucleotides match TRBD2. V lost 6 bases to trimming and J lost 5 bases; unmatched junction nucleotides: 6. The CDR3 has 14 amino acids. The CDR3 protein is CASRAGGPVDTQYF. In DNA form, the CDR3 reads TGTGCCAGCAGGGCGGGAGGGCCGGTAGATACGCAGTATTTT.

The CDR3 sequence: CASSLERRRGQETQYF. Here the CDR3 DNA reads TGTGCCAGCAGCTTAGAGCGTCGGCGGGGCCAAGAGACCCAGTACTTC. This chain joins TRBV7-2 and TRBJ2-5; the D gene is possibly TRBD2 (6 bases). Looked up from germline, CDR1 is SGHTA and CDR2 is FQGNSA. This CDR3 comprises 16 residues. The V end was cut by 1 base, the J end by 1 base, with 13 bases between.

V is TRBV27 and J is TRBJ2-5, with unresolved D. The CDR3 is 11 amino acids. Germline assignment: CDR1 MNHEY and CDR2 SMNVEV (reference sequence). Deletions cut 2 bases from V and 4 bases from J, with 2 bases between. The CDR3 sequence is CASSLGETQYF. CDR3 bases: TGTGCCAGCAGTTTAGGAGAGACCCAGTACTTC.

In the case of this clone: As the CDR3 is not closed by the conserved phenylalanine or tryptophan, this likely results from a read error. It is unclear where the CDR3 begins or ends on the DNA, so no DNA is shown, and the CDR3 is as TCRdb lists it. The chain joins TRBV12-5 to TRBJ2-2; the table's D call of TRBD1 was not tested on the DNA. Per the germline V gene, CDR1 is LGHNT and CDR2 is FRNRAP. The CDR3 is 14 residues long, counting both termini. CDR3 amino acids: CASGSGMKAGELVY.

The rearrangement uses TRBV20-1 and TRBJ2-1, with a possible D match to TRBD2 (6 bases). Germline assignment: CDR1 DFQATT and CDR2 SNEGSKA (reference sequence). The V gene lost 7 bases and the J gene lost 2 bases, with 18 bases spanning the gap. The length of the CDR3 is 15 residues. The chain's CDR3 is CSVGRTGDPYNEQFF. The CDR3, as DNA: TGCAGTGTCGGTAGAACGGGAGACCCCTACAATGAGCAGTTCTTC.

By share, this clone counts as large (0.1 to 1%). The chain carries TRBV12-3 or TRBV12-4 and TRBJ2-3; TRBD2 matches 13 bases. The V and J ends lost 3 bases and 4 bases, in that order; junction bases with no gene match: 1. CDR3 length: 15 amino acids. CDR3 residues: CASSLGLAGSDTQYF. The CDR3 bases are TGTGCCAGCAGTTTGGGACTAGCGGGATCAGATACGCAGTATTTT.

This clone was seen a few times. This chain uses TRBV5-1 with TRBJ1-1; 8 bases fit TRBD1. Germline CDR1 reads SGHRS; CDR2 reads YFSETQ. The V gene end was trimmed by 6 bases and the J gene end by 0 bases; junction bases not matched to a gene: 10. The CDR3 loop spans 16 amino acids. The CDR3 nucleotides are TGCGCCAGCACCCACGCGGGACAGGACATGAACACTGAAGCTTTCTTT. Residues: CASTHAGQDMNTEAFF.

This chain links TRBV20-1 with TRBJ2-5; TRBD2 aligns across 11 bases. The J segment lost 0 bases and the V segment lost 5 bases, leaving 5 bases of the junction unmatched. Germline-derived CDR1 and CDR2 are DFQATT and SNEGSKA (reference sequence). This CDR3 is built from 15 residues. This chain's CDR3 is CSAATSGGYQETQYF. Here the CDR3 DNA reads TGCAGTGCTGCTACTAGCGGGGGTTACCAAGAGACCCAGTACTTC.

This clone was detected a few times. The chain joins TRBV11-2 to TRBJ2-1; TRBD2 matches at 7 bases. Germline assignment: CDR1 SGHAT and CDR2 FQNNGV. The CDR3 totals 12 residues. V trimming: 5 bases; J trimming: 15 bases; junction bases outside the gene matches: 10. The CDR3 DNA follows: TGTGCCAGCAGCCGCCGGGGGACTAATCTGTTCTTC. Encoded protein: CASSRRGTNLFF.